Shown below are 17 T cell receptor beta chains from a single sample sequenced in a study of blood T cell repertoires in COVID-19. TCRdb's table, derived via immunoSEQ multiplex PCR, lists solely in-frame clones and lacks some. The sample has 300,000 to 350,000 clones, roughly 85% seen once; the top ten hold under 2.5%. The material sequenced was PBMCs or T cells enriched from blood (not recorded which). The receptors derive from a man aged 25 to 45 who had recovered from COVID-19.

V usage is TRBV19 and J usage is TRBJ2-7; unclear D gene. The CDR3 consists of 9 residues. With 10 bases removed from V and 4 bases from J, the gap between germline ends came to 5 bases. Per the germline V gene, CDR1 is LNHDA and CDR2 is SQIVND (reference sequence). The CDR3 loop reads CANSYEQYF. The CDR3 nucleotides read TGTGCCAACTCGTACGAGCAGTACTTC.

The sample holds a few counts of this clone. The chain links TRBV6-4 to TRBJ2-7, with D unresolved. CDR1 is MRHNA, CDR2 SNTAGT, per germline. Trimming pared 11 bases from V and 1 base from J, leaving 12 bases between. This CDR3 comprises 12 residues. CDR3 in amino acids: CALRSESYEQYF. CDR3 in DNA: TGTGCCCTAAGAAGTGAATCCTACGAGCAGTACTTC.

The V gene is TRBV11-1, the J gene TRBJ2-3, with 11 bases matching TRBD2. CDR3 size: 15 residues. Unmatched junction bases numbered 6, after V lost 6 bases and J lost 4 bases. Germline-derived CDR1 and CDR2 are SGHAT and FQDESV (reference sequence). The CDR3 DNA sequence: TGTGCCAGCAGTTTTAGCGGGGGGGCCGCAGATACGCAGTATTTT. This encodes CASSFSGGAADTQYF.

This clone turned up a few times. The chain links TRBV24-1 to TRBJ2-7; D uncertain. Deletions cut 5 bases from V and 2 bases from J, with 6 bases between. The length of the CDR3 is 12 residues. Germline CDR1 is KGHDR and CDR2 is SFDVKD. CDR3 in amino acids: CATSGDTYEQYF. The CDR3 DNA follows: TGTGCCACCAGTGGTGACACCTACGAGCAGTACTTC.

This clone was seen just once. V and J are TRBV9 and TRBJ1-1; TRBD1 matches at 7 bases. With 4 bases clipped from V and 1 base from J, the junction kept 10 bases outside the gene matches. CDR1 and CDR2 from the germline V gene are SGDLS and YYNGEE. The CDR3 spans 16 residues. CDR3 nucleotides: TGTGCCAGCAGCTACTCGGTGACAGGGCAGAACACTGAAGCTTTCTTT. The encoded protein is CASSYSVTGQNTEAFF.

CDR3 in amino acids: CASSRPVGGSNQPQHF. The CDR3 DNA follows: TGTGCCAGCAGCCGCCCCGTAGGGGGTAGCAATCAGCCCCAGCATTTT. The chain links TRBV28 to TRBJ1-5; D may be TRBD1 (6 bases). Trimming stripped 6 bases from V and 0 bases from J, with 15 bases between. There are 16 residues in the CDR3. Germline values: CDR1 MDHEN, CDR2 SYDVKM. Using reference TRBV28 and TRBJ1-5 for the parts outside the CDR3, the full variable domain is DVKVTQSSRYLVKRTGEKVFLECVQDMDHENMFWYRQDPGLGLRLIYFSYDVKMKEKGDIPEGYSVSREKKERFSLILESASTNQTSMYLCASSRPVGGSNQPQHFGDGTRLSIL.

DNA of the CDR3: TGTGCCAGCAGTCTAACTAGCGGGGGCAACAATGAGCAGTTCTTC. Translating gives CASSLTSGGNNEQFF. This sequence joins TRBV25-1 and TRBJ2-1; 11 bases line up with TRBD2. Germline CDR1 MGHDK, CDR2 SYGVNS. This CDR3 has 15 residues. Trimming cost V 5 bases and J 5 bases; bases outside gene matches: 5. Full variable domain (remainder filled in from reference TRBV25-1 and TRBJ2-1): EADIYQTPRYLVIGTGKKITLECSQTMGHDKMYWYQQDPGMELHLIHYSYGVNSTEKGDLSSESTVSRIRTEHFPLTLESARPSHTSQYLCASSLTSGGNNEQFFGPGTRLTVL.

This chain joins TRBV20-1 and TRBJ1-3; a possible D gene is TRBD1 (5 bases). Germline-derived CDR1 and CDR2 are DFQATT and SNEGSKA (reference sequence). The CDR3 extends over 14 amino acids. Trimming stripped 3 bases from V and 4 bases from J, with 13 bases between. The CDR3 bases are TGCAGTGCTAGTGATGGGGGGACGGGAAACACCATATATTTT. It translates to CSASDGGTGNTIYF.

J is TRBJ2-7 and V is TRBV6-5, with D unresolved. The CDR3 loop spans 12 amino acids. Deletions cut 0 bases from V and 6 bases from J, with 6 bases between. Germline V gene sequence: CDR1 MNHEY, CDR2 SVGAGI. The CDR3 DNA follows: TGTGCCAGCAGTTACTCTAGTTCCGAGCAGTACTTC. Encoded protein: CASSYSSSEQYF.

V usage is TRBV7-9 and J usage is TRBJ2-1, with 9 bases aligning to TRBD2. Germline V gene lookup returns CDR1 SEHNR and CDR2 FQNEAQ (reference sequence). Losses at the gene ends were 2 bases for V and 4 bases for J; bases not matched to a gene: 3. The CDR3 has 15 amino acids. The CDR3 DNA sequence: TGTGCCAGCAGCTTACAGCGGGGGGTTTACAATGAGCAGTTCTTC. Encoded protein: CASSLQRGVYNEQFF. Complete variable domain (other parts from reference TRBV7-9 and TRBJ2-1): DTGVSQNPRHKITKRGQNVTFRCDPISEHNRLYWYRQTLGQGPEFLTYFQNEAQLEKSRLLSDRFSAERPKGSFSTLEIQRTEQGDSAMYLCASSLQRGVYNEQFFGPGTRLTVL.

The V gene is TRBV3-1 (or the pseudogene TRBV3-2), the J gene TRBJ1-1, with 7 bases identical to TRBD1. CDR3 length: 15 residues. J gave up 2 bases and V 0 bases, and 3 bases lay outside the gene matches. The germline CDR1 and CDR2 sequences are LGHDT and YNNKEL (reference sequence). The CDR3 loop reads CASSQDWTGNTEAFF. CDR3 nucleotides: TGTGCCAGCAGCCAAGATTGGACAGGTAACACTGAAGCTTTCTTT.

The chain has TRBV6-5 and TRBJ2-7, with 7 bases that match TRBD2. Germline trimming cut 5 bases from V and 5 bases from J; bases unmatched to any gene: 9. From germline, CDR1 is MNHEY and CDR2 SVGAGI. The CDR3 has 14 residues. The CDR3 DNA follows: TGTGCCAGCAGTCAACTGTTCGGGAGGCACGAGCAGTACTTC. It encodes CASSQLFGRHEQYF.

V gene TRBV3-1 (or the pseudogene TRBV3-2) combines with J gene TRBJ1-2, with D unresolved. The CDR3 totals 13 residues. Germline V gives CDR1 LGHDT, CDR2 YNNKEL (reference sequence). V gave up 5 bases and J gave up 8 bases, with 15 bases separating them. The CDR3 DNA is TGTGCCAGCAGCAGATTGACGGGAGAGGGCTACACCTTC. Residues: CASSRLTGEGYTF.

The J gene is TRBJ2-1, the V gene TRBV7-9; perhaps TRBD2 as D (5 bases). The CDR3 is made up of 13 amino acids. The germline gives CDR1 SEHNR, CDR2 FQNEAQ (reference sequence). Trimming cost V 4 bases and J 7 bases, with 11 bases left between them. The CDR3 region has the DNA TGTGCCAGCAGCTCCCCGCGCGGGAATGAGCAGTTCTTC. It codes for CASSSPRGNEQFF.

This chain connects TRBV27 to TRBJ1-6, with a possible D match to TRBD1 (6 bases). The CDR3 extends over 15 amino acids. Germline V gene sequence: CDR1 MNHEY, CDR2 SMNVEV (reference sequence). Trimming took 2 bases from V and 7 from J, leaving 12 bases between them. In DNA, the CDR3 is TGTGCCAGCAGTTTACGGGGGCGGGGGAATTCACCCCTCCACTTT. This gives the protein CASSLRGRGNSPLHF.

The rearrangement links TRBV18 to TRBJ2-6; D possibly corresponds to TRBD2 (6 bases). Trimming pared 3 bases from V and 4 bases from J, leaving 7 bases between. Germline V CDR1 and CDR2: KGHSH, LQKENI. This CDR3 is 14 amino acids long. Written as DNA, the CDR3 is TGTGCCAGCTCACCGGGGAGGGGGGCCAACGTCCTGACTTTC. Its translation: CASSPGRGANVLTF.

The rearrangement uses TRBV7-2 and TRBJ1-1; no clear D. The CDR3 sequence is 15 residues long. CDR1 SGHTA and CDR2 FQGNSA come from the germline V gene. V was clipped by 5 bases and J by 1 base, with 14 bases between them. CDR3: CASSQVGGGNTEAFF. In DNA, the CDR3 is TGTGCCAGCAGCCAGGTCGGTGGTGGGAACACTGAAGCTTTCTTT.